This T cell receptor beta chain originates from a study of blood T cells in healthy people across ages. With a J-beta primer mix and a sample-barcoded 5' primer, a second PCR ran about 7 to 12 cycles. Each CDR3 protein gets one entry after TCRdb re-called the 5' RACE reads with MiXCR. The data show roughly 720,000 distinct CDR3 sequences, less than 70% seen once. For every donor, a draw yielded approximately 9.9 milliliters of peripheral blood. With 6 bases clipped from V and 3 bases from J, the junction kept 9 bases outside the gene matches. Germline CDR1 DFQATT, CDR2 SNEGSKA (reference sequence). This CDR3 has 15 residues.

Sequenced: blood. The receptor was derived from a man older than 75 in good health. This chain uses TRBV20-1 with TRBJ2-5; 11 nucleotides line up with TRBD2. The CDR3 protein is CSAETSGRPKETQYF. The CDR3 DNA sequence: TGCAGTGCGGAAACTAGCGGGAGACCCAAAGAGACCCAGTACTTC.